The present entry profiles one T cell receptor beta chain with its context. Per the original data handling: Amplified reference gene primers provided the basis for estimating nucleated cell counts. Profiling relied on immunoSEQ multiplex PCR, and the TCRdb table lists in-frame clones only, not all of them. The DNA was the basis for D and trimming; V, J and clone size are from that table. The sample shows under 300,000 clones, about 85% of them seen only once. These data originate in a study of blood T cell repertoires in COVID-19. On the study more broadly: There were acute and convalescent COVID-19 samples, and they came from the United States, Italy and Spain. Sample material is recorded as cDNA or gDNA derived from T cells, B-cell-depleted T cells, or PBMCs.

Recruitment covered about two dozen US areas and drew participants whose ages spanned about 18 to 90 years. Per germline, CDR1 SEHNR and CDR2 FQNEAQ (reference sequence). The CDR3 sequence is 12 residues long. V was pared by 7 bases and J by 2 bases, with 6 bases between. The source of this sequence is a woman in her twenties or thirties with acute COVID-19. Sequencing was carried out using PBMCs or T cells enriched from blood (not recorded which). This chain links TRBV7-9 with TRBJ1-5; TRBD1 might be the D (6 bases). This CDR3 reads CASTGGNQPQHF. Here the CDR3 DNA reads TGTGCCAGCACAGGGGGCAATCAGCCCCAGCATTTT.